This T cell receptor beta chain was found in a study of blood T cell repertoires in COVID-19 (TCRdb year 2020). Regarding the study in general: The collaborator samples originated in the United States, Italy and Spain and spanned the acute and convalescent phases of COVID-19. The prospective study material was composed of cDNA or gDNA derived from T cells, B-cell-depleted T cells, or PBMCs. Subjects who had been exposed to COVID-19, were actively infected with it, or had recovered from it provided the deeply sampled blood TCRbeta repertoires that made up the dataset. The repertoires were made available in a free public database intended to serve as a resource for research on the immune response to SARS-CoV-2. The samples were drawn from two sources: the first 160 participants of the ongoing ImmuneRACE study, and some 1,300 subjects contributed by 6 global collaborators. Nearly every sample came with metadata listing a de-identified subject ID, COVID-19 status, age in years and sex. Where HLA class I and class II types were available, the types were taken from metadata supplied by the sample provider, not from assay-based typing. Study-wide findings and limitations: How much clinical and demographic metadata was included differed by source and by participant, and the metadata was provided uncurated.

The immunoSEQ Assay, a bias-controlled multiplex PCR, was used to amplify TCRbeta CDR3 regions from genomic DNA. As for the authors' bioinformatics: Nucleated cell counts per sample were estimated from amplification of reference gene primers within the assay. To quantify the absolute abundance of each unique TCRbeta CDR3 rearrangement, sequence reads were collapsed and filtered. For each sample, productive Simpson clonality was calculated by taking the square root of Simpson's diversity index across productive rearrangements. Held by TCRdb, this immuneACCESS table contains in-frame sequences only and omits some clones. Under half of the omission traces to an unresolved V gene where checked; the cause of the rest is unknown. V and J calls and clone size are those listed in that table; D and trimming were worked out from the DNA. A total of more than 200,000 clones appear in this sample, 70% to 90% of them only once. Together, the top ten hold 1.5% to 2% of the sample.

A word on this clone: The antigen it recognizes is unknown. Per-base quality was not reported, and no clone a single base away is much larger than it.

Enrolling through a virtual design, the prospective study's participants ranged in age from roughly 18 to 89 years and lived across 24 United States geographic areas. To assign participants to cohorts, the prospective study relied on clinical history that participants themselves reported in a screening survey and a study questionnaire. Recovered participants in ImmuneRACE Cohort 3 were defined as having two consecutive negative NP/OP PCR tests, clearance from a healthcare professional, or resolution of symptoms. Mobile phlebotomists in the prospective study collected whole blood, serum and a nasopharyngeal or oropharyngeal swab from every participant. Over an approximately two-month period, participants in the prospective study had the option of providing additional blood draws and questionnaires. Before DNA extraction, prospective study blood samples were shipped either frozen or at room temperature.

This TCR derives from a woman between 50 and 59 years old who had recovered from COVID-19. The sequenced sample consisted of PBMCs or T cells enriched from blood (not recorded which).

This receptor has the CDR3 CASSMRQTDTQYF. The bases read TGTGCCAGTAGTATGAGACAAACAGATACGCAGTATTTT. Recombination joined TRBV19 with TRBJ2-3; no D segment can be confidently identified. The V end loses 3 bases and the J end loses 3 bases, and a stretch of 7 bases separates them. From the cysteine up to the phenylalanine, the CDR3 has a length of 13 residues. The kept DNA is CDR3 alone, 39 bases in frame from the first base. From a lookup of the germline V gene (reference sequence), CDR1 and CDR2 are LNHDA and SQIVND.